Presented here are 29 T cell receptor beta chains from one specimen sequenced in a study of blood T cell repertoires in COVID-19. Method: immunoSEQ multiplex PCR; TCRdb's copy keeps in-frame clones and lacks some. There are 35,000 to 55,000 clones in the sample; roughly four fifths occur only once, and 6.5% to 9% lies in the top ten. The sequencing input was peripheral blood. Source of these receptors: a man between 60 and 75 years old with active COVID-19.

The gene calls are TRBV24-1 and TRBJ2-1; D call uncertain. The V end was cut by 6 bases, the J end by 3 bases, with 5 bases between. Germline V gene data show CDR1 as KGHDR and CDR2 as SFDVKD. This CDR3 spans 12 amino acids. The CDR3 is CATSHSYNEQFF. The DNA for the CDR3 is TGTGCCACCAGTCACAGCTACAATGAGCAGTTCTTC.

The rearrangement joins TRBV18 to TRBJ1-1; TRBD1 matches at 9 bases. V lost 3 bases, J lost 6 bases, and 8 bases stayed unmatched. CDR1 is KGHSH and CDR2 is LQKENI in the germline V gene. The CDR3 length is 15 residues. DNA of the CDR3: TGTGCCAGCTCACCGCAACAGGGGGCGAGCGCTGAAGCTTTCTTT. This encodes CASSPQQGASAEAFF.

The chain employs TRBV6-2 or TRBV6-3 and TRBJ2-1; possibly TRBD1 for D (8 bases). Germline V gene lookup returns CDR1 MNHEY and CDR2 SVGEGT. Trimming pared 5 bases from V and 0 bases from J, leaving 20 bases between. This CDR3 spans 18 amino acids. The CDR3 DNA reads TGTGCCAGCAGTCCCGGACAGGGCACGGGGGGCTCCTACAATGAGCAGTTCTTC. It yields the protein CASSPGQGTGGSYNEQFF.

The chain uses TRBV15 and TRBJ2-2, with 9 positions matching TRBD1. CDR3 length equals 15 residues. Germline values: CDR1 LNHNV, CDR2 YYDKDF (reference sequence). Unmatched junction bases numbered 2, after V lost 5 bases and J lost 1 base. The CDR3 sequence: CATSDRGGNTGELFF. The DNA of the CDR3 is TGTGCCACCAGCGACAGGGGGGGGAACACCGGGGAGCTGTTTTTT.

The V call is TRBV5-4, the J call TRBJ2-7; TRBD1 matches 9 bases. Germline values: CDR1 SGHNT, CDR2 YYREEE (reference sequence). Trimming removed 4 bases from V and 2 bases from J; junction bases left unmatched: 1. CDR3 size: 13 residues. CDR3 loop: CASSRDRAYEQYF. DNA of the CDR3: TGTGCCAGCAGCAGGGACAGGGCCTACGAGCAGTACTTC.

V is TRBV5-1 and J is TRBJ2-1, with TRBD2 matching over 14 bases. CDR1 is SGHRS and CDR2 is YFSETQ in the germline V gene. The junction had 8 bases not matched to a gene; V was cut back by 7 bases and J by 5 bases. This CDR3 has 16 amino acids. The CDR3 sequence: CASSQGGLAGDNEQFF. DNA for the CDR3: TGCGCCAGCTCCCAGGGGGGACTAGCGGGAGACAATGAGCAGTTCTTC.

As concerns this clone: Possible read error: a much larger clone is one base away. The chain carries TRBV28 and TRBJ2-7, with 10 bases identical to TRBD2. Germline loops: CDR1 MDHEN, CDR2 SYDVKM. The length of the CDR3 is 14 residues. The V segment lost 1 base and the J segment 7 bases; nucleotides outside the gene matches: 4. CDR3 bases: TGTGCCAGCAGTTTATATAGAGCGGGGGGGGAGCAGTACTTC. Amino acid sequence: CASSLYRAGGEQYF.

This chain links TRBV10-3 with TRBJ2-7; tentative D call: TRBD2 (6 bases). The CDR3 sequence is 12 residues long. With 11 bases removed from V and 0 bases from J, the gap between germline ends came to 11 bases. Per germline, CDR1 ENHRY and CDR2 SYGVKD. The DNA of the CDR3 is TGTGCCTCCGGGACTCCCTCCTACGAGCAGTACTTC. It yields the protein CASGTPSYEQYF.

This rearrangement joins TRBV27 to TRBJ1-6, with D tentatively TRBD1 (6 bases). V was cut by 8 bases and J by 0 bases, with 8 bases left in between. CDR3 length: 14 amino acids. Germline V lookup: CDR1 MNHEY, CDR2 SMNVEV (reference sequence). In DNA, the CDR3 is TGTGCCAGCTCGGACAGCTCCTATAATTCACCCCTCCACTTT. Protein product: CASSDSSYNSPLHF.

In its sample, this clone was seen once. This chain joins TRBV6-6 and TRBJ1-2; 8 bases align to TRBD1. J was trimmed by 2 bases and V by 6 bases; bases with no gene match: 2. CDR3 length equals 13 residues. The germline V gene encodes CDR1 MNHNY and CDR2 SVGAGI (reference sequence). CDR3 region: CASRGQANYGYTF. CDR3 DNA sequence: TGTGCCAGCAGGGGACAGGCGAACTATGGCTACACCTTC.

The chain has TRBV7-9 and TRBJ2-7; TRBD1 matches 12 bases. Germline-derived CDR1 and CDR2 are SEHNR and FQNEAQ (reference sequence). The CDR3 sequence is 14 residues long. Losses at the gene ends were 3 bases for V and 5 bases for J; bases not matched to a gene: 2. CDR3 sequence (DNA): TGTGCCAGCAGCTTGGGACAGGGGGCAGACGAGCAGTACTTC. As protein: CASSLGQGADEQYF.

In nucleotides, the CDR3 is TGTGCCAGCAGCTACACAGATACGCAGTATTTT. Translation: CASSYTDTQYF. The V and J genes are TRBV28 and TRBJ2-3; unclear D gene. Deletions cut 6 bases from V and 2 bases from J, with 3 bases between. The CDR3 covers 11 residues. The germline CDR1 and CDR2 sequences are MDHEN and SYDVKM.

The rearrangement uses TRBV19 and TRBJ2-1, with a possible D match to TRBD2 (7 bases). Germline V lookup: CDR1 LNHDA, CDR2 SQIVND (reference sequence). V lost 6 bases and J lost 4, with 13 bases in between. This CDR3 has 14 amino acids. The CDR3 DNA reads TGTGCCAGTAGAGAGGGGGGGGCGTACAATGAGCAGTTCTTC. Amino acids: CASREGGAYNEQFF.

V gene TRBV6-5 combines with J gene TRBJ1-5, with D possibly TRBD1 on 5 matching bases. V lost 0 bases, J lost 5 bases, and 11 bases lay in between. Germline loops: CDR1 MNHEY, CDR2 SVGAGI. The CDR3 has 15 residues. CDR3 nucleotides: TGTGCCAGCAGTTACTCGCCGGGGGGGGATCAGCCCCAGCATTTT. Amino acids: CASSYSPGGDQPQHF.

The genes are TRBV5-6 and TRBJ1-5; D possibly corresponds to TRBD1 (5 bases). Germline assignment: CDR1 SGHDT and CDR2 YYEEEE. This CDR3 has 14 residues. V gave up 2 bases and J gave up 4 bases, with 10 bases separating them. The CDR3 region is CASSLGVQNQPQHF. CDR3 nucleotides: TGTGCCAGCAGCTTAGGGGTCCAAAATCAGCCCCAGCATTTT. The full variable domain, in which reference TRBV5-6 and TRBJ1-5 provide the parts outside the CDR3, is DAGVTQSPTHLIKTRGQQVTLRCSPKSGHDTVSWYQQALGQGPQFIFQYYEEEERQRGNFPDRFSGHQFPNYSSELNVNALLLGDSALYLCASSLGVQNQPQHFGDGTRLSIL.

The chain couples TRBV12-3 or TRBV12-4 to TRBJ2-5; no definite D call. The CDR3 runs to 13 residues. Trimming removed 6 bases from V and 3 bases from J, with 11 bases in between. CDR3 amino acids: CASSDLSKETQYF. CDR3 bases: TGTGCCAGCAGCGACTTATCAAAAGAGACCCAGTACTTC.

V and J are TRBV29-1 and TRBJ1-1; no clear D. The length of the CDR3 is 10 residues. Germline CDR1 and CDR2: SQVTM and ANQGSEA. Trimming shortened V by 7 bases and J by 8 bases, and 11 bases separated the two germline ends. As DNA, the CDR3 is TGCAGCGCTCATGAGGGCGAAGCTTTCTTT. It yields the protein CSAHEGEAFF.

This clone appeared once. The genes are TRBV19 and TRBJ1-5; no firm D call. There are 16 residues in the CDR3. Looked up from germline, CDR1 is LNHDA and CDR2 is SQIVND (reference sequence). V lost 7 bases, J lost 2 bases, and 18 bases lay in between. The CDR3 loop is CASTPTRALGNQPQHF. The DNA of the CDR3 is TGTGCCAGTACCCCAACGCGAGCCTTGGGCAATCAGCCCCAGCATTTT.

This chain links TRBV11-2 with TRBJ1-4; weak D call: TRBD1 (5 bases). The CDR3 is 15 amino acids. Germline V gene data show CDR1 as SGHAT and CDR2 as FQNNGV. With 8 bases removed from V and 0 bases from J, the gap between germline ends came to 13 bases. CDR3 sequence (DNA): TGTGCCAGCGGGCCCAAAGGGGCAACTAATGAAAAACTGTTTTTT. Translating gives CASGPKGATNEKLFF.

Here the CDR3 reads CASSIKGTDSNQPQHF. The CDR3 DNA reads as TGTGCCAGTAGTATAAAGGGGACAGACAGCAATCAGCCCCAGCATTTT. V and J are TRBV19 and TRBJ1-5, with 7 bases matching TRBD1. The germline V gene has CDR1 LNHDA and CDR2 SQIVND (reference sequence). The CDR3 sequence is 16 residues long. Losses at the gene ends were 2 bases for V and 1 base for J; bases not matched to a gene: 5.

The gene calls are TRBV11-2 and TRBJ2-7, with 11 bases lining up with TRBD2. J was trimmed by 3 bases and V by 6 bases; bases with no gene match: 7. Germline CDR1 reads SGHAT; CDR2 reads FQNNGV. The CDR3 contains 15 residues. The CDR3 is CASSYAGTSGYEQYF. The DNA of the CDR3 is TGTGCCAGCAGTTATGCCGGGACTAGCGGCTACGAGCAGTACTTC.

J is TRBJ2-1 and V is TRBV7-9; 9 positions match TRBD1. The trim removed 3 bases at V and 7 bases at J, leaving 10 bases unmatched. The germline V gene encodes CDR1 SEHNR and CDR2 FQNEAQ (reference sequence). There are 16 residues in the CDR3. CDR3 DNA sequence: TGTGCCAGCAGCTTGGACCCGGGACAGGGTAAAAATGAGCAGTTCTTC. Translated: CASSLDPGQGKNEQFF.

The chain combines TRBV6-1 with TRBJ2-1; 7 nucleotides match TRBD1. After removal of 3 bases from V and 12 bases from J, the junction contained 8 bases not matched to a gene. The CDR3 extends over 13 amino acids. The germline gives CDR1 MNHNS, CDR2 SASEGT. This CDR3 reads CASSDYGSGGQFF. The CDR3 DNA is TGTGCCAGCAGTGATTACGGTTCAGGGGGGCAGTTCTTC.

This chain links TRBV28 with TRBJ2-2, with TRBD2 matching over 12 bases. V was clipped by 3 bases and J by 5 bases; unmatched bases: 7. CDR1 MDHEN and CDR2 SYDVKM come from the germline V gene. The CDR3 loop spans 17 amino acids. CDR3 residues: CASSFALAGGRTGELFF. As DNA, the CDR3 is TGTGCCAGCAGTTTCGCCCTAGCGGGGGGGCGAACCGGGGAGCTGTTTTTT.

J is TRBJ2-2 and V is TRBV19; 7 nucleotides align to TRBD2. The CDR3 extends over 15 amino acids. From germline, CDR1 is LNHDA and CDR2 SQIVND (reference sequence). Trimming removed 6 bases from V and 4 bases from J; junction bases left unmatched: 8. The CDR3 DNA follows: TGTGCCAGTAGGTCCCTACTAGCGACCACCGGGGAGCTGTTTTTT. Amino acids: CASRSLLATTGELFF.

The rearrangement joins TRBV28 to TRBJ1-2; D not certain. Trimming left V 2 bases short and J 8 bases short, with 12 bases between. This CDR3 is built from 13 residues. Germline CDR1 is MDHEN and CDR2 is SYDVKM. The CDR3 bases are TGTGCCAGCAGTTTACCCAACCAGTGGGGCTACACCTTC. It specifies CASSLPNQWGYTF.

This rearrangement joins TRBV12-3 or TRBV12-4 to TRBJ2-7; perhaps TRBD1 as D (6 bases). Trimming took off 10 bases at V and 2 bases at J, with 9 bases between the two ends. The CDR3 spans 11 residues. Written as DNA, the CDR3 is TGTGCCATGGACAGAGCCTACGAGCAGTACTTC. Amino acid sequence: CAMDRAYEQYF.

This clone occurred a few times. CDR3 loop: CASVAGGRNEQFF. For the CDR3, the DNA is TGTGCCTCAGTAGCGGGGGGGCGTAATGAGCAGTTCTTC. The chain joins TRBV30 to TRBJ2-1, with TRBD2 matching over 11 bases. J lost 7 bases, V lost 7 bases, and 6 bases had no gene match. The CDR3 totals 13 residues. Germline V lookup: CDR1 GTSNPN, CDR2 SVGIG (reference sequence). The full variable domain, with the rest looked up from reference TRBV30 and TRBJ2-1, is SQTIHQWPATLVQPVGSPLSLECTVEGTSNPNLYWYRQAAGRGLQLLFYSVGIGQISSEVPQNLSASRPQDRQFILSSKKLLLSDSGFYLCASVAGGRNEQFFGPGTRLTVL.

This chain uses TRBV12-2 with TRBJ2-3; TRBD2, as called in the table, went unchecked against the DNA. TRBV12-2 is a pseudogene. The CDR3 runs to 20 residues. The CDR3 reads CASRSQKETGGSPSTDTQYF. The CDR3 region has the DNA TGTGCAAGTCGCTCCCAGAAGGAGACGGGGGGTTCCCCTAGCACAGATACGCAGTATTTT.